This is a list of T cell receptor beta chains from one sample in a study of cytomegalovirus exposure and HLA in healthy donors. Repertoires were generated with immunoSEQ multiplex PCR, while TCRdb's copy carries only in-frame clones and drops some. The sample contains about 120,000 clones, roughly three quarters of which appear only once. The sample comprised PBMCs. Receptors were obtained from a man between 25 and 39 years old in good health and CMV-seropositive. Each CDR3 is given with its conserved first and last residue. A D gene is named only where the DNA matches it firmly. For some rows the clone size is stated as once, few or many, or as a class when expanded; others skip it.

abundance | j_gene | v_gene | d_gene | CDR3aa | CDR3nt
- | TRBJ2-2 | TRBV5-1 | TRBD1 | CASSFKGTGTTGELFF | TGCGCCAGCAGCTTCAAGGGGACAGGGACAACCGGGGAGCTGTTTTTT
- | TRBJ2-7 | TRBV4-3 | - | CASSQASQRGGYEQYF | TGCGCCAGCAGCCAAGCAAGCCAGCGAGGCGGCTACGAGCAGTACTTC
- | TRBJ2-3 | TRBV15 | TRBD2 | CATSRPAGDRQITQYF | TGTGCCACCAGCAGACCTGCGGGGGATAGACAGATTACGCAGTATTTT
- | TRBJ2-3 | TRBV7-3 | - | CASSLETGGGTDTQYF | TGTGCCAGCAGCTTAGAAACAGGGGGGGGCACAGATACGCAGTATTTT
- | TRBJ2-7 | TRBV14 | - | CASSQTGKLYF | TGTGCCAGCAGCCAAACAGGGAAGCTGTACTTC
few | TRBJ1-4 | TRBV6-6 | TRBD1 | CASSSQTGLGEKLFF | TGTGCCAGCAGTTCACAGACAGGGCTGGGGGAAAAACTGTTTTTT
- | TRBJ1-2 | TRBV28 | TRBD1 | CASSLGDRHRYGYTF | TGTGCCAGCAGTTTAGGGGACAGGCATAGGTATGGCTACACCTTC
- | TRBJ2-5 | TRBV21-1 | - | CASSNCRTGRQETQYF | TGTGCCAGCAGCAATTGTAGAACGGGGAGGCAAGAGACCCAGTACTTC
- | TRBJ1-6 | TRBV6-1 | - | CASSERGNSYNSPLHF | TGTGCCAGCAGTGAAAGAGGGAACTCCTATAATTCACCCCTCCACTTT
many | TRBJ2-7 | TRBV10-3 | - | CATSRERSYEQYF | TGTGCCACGTCCCGAGAGCGTTCCTACGAGCAGTACTTC